This entry concerns a single T cell receptor beta chain. Antigen specificity is unknown. The data were obtained in a study of cytomegalovirus exposure and HLA in healthy donors. Whole-study results and caveats: When analyzed later, a missense DCLRE1C variant was found to be linked to TCR beta V- and J-gene trimming. A later analysis, which compared TCR beta chains of equal frequency, found the HLA-associated ones more clonally expanded. Near-uniform donor sequencing depth was presumed by presence/absence analyses. 16,951 TCR beta sequences were associated with HLA alleles at 0.05 false discovery rate in a later analysis.

This PCR relied on a set of 60 Vbeta primers and 13 Jbeta primers. Clones were sequenced by immunoSEQ multiplex PCR, and TCRdb holds only the in-frame ones, with some missing. The table lists over 60,000 clones, about 75% of them singletons, with about 7.4% in the top ten. V lost 2 bases and J lost 8, with 22 bases in between. CDR1 SGHAT and CDR2 FQNNGV come from the germline V gene. This CDR3 contains 17 residues. The chain uses TRBV11-2 and TRBJ2-1; weak D call: TRBD2 (6 bases). The sequence was collected from a young woman in good health and CMV-seropositive. The sample was PBMCs. DNA for the CDR3: TGTGCCAGCAGCTTAAGGGGTCTAGGAGGGCCTTTGGATGAGCAGTTCTTC. This translates into CASSLRGLGGPLDEQFF.